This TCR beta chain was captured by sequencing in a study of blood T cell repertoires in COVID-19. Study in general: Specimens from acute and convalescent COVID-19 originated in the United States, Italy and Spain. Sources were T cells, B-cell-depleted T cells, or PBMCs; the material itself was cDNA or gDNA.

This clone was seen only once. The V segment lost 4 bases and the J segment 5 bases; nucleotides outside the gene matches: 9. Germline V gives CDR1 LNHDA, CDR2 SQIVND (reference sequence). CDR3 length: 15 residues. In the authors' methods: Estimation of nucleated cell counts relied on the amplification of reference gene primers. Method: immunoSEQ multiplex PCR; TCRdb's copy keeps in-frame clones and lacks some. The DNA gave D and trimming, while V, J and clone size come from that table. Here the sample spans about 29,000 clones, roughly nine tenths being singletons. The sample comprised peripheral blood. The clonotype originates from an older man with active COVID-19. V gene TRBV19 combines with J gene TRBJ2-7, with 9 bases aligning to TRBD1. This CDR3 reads CASSRPGQGSNEQYF. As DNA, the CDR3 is TGTGCCAGTAGTAGACCGGGACAGGGTTCAAACGAGCAGTACTTC.